Listed below are T cell receptor beta chains from one sample, sequenced in a study of T cell changes during pregnancy in multiple sclerosis. Assay used: immunoSEQ multiplex PCR; TCRdb lists only in-frame clones, some missing. The sample has 35,000 to 45,000 clones, 93% seen once; the top ten hold around 0.4%. This specimen was CD4+ T cells from peripheral blood mononuclear cells, taken in the first trimester of pregnancy. Source of these receptors: a female donor with multiple sclerosis, enrolled in a pregnancy study. The CDR3 runs from the conserved cysteine through the conserved F or W. Each record gives: clone size, J gene, D gene, V gene, CDR3 DNA, CDR3 protein. The D gene is left open where the match is weak. Clone size appears in some rows only: once, few, many, or a class for an expanded clone.

- | TRBJ1-1 | - | TRBV19 | TGTGCCAGTAGTGGCAGGCCGAACACTGAAGCTTTCTTT | CASSGRPNTEAFF
- | TRBJ2-2 | TRBD1 | TRBV7-3 | TGTGCCAGCAGCTTTCGAGTTGGGACAGGGCGTCTCGGGGAGCTGTTTTTT | CASSFRVGTGRLGELFF
- | TRBJ1-3 | TRBD1 | TRBV19 | TGTGCCAGTAGTACTAAGGGACAGGGAGGGTCTGGAAACACCATATATTTT | CASSTKGQGGSGNTIYF
- | TRBJ2-7 | - | TRBV7-2 | TGTGCCAGCAGCTTATCTTACGAGCAGTACTTC | CASSLSYEQYF
- | TRBJ2-3 | - | TRBV29-1 | TGCAGCGTTGAAGGGCGGGTGAGCACAGATACGCAGTATTTT | CSVEGRVSTDTQYF
- | TRBJ1-1 | - | TRBV28 | TGTGCCGTCAAGGGGGGGCAGGAAGCTTTCTTT | CAVKGGQEAFF
- | TRBJ1-5 | - | TRBV7-2 | TGTGCCAGCAGCCCACAGGGAGTTGGGCAGCCCCAGCATTTT | CASSPQGVGQPQHF
- | TRBJ2-7 | TRBD2 | TRBV2 | TGTGCCAGCAGGGCGACTAGCGGGAACTCCTACGAGCAGTACTTC | CASRATSGNSYEQYF
- | TRBJ1-6 | TRBD1 | TRBV7-9 | TGTGCCAGCAGCCCCGTTGACAGGGCTGGCGGATCACCCCTCCACTTT | CASSPVDRAGGSPLHF
- | TRBJ2-3 | - | TRBV10-3 | TGTGCCATCAGTGAACTCAGGGGTGGCACAGATACGCAGTATTTT | CAISELRGGTDTQYF
few | TRBJ1-6 | - | TRBV19 | TGTGCCAGTAGTTCGTTCTCCTATAATTCACCCCTCCACTTT | CASSSFSYNSPLHF
- | TRBJ2-3 | TRBD2 | TRBV10-3 | TGTGCCATCAGTGAGGCCGGGACTAGCGATGATACGCAGTATTTT | CAISEAGTSDDTQYF
- | TRBJ1-5 | - | TRBV2 | TGTGCCAGCAGTGAAGGAAGGGCAGGGGATCAGCCCCAGCATTTT | CASSEGRAGDQPQHF
- | TRBJ2-1 | TRBD2 | TRBV10-3 | TGTGCCATCAGTGAGTCGACGGGGCGGGGGAGCTCCTACAATGAGCAGTTCTTC | CAISESTGRGSSYNEQFF
- | TRBJ2-1 | - | TRBV7-3 | TGTGCCAGCAGCTTAGGTGGGAGCGAGAATGAGCAGTTCTTC | CASSLGGSENEQFF
- | TRBJ1-5 | TRBD1 | TRBV19 | TGTGCCAGTAGTATACAGACAGGGATTTATAGCAATCAGCCCCAGCATTTT | CASSIQTGIYSNQPQHF
once | TRBJ2-6 | - | TRBV30 | TGTGCCTGGATTACTGGTAGGGCCAACGTCCTGACTTTC | CAWITGRANVLTF
- | TRBJ2-3 | - | TRBV5-4 | TGTGCCAGCAGCTTGGCAGGCGGGGGCCCTCGAGATACGCAGTATTTT | CASSLAGGGPRDTQYF
- | TRBJ1-2 | TRBD1 | TRBV28 | TGTGCCAGCATCCCCGGCGGGCAGGGGGCACGGTATGGCTACACCTTC | CASIPGGQGARYGYTF
- | TRBJ1-5 | TRBD1 | TRBV10-2 | TGCGCCAGCAGTGCAGACACAGGGGGGATTCAGCCCCAGCATTTT | CASSADTGGIQPQHF
- | TRBJ2-2 | - | TRBV5-1 | TGCGCCAGCAGCTTGCGAGGGAAGGAGGGGGAGCTGTTTTTT | CASSLRGKEGELFF
- | TRBJ2-4 | - | TRBV30 | TGTGCCTGGGGGGTAGGGGGGGCTCAAAACATTCAGTACTTC | CAWGVGGAQNIQYF
- | TRBJ1-2 | TRBD1 | TRBV6-4 | TGTGCCAGCAGGGGACAGGCCGAACGGTCCTATGGCTACACCTTC | CASRGQAERSYGYTF
- | TRBJ2-7 | - | TRBV9 | TGTGCCAGCAGCGTAAAGGGGGCGGGGGAGCAGTACTTC | CASSVKGAGEQYF
- | TRBJ2-3 | TRBD1 | TRBV18 | TGTGCCAGCTCACCGCAGGGGGCTCGCACAGATACGCAGTATTTT | CASSPQGARTDTQYF
- | TRBJ1-4 | - | TRBV28 | TGTGCCAGCAGTTTTTTGGGATCCGGGGTTACTAATGAAAAACTGTTTTTT | CASSFLGSGVTNEKLFF
- | TRBJ2-2 | TRBD2 | TRBV9 | TGTGCCAGCAGCGCGAGCGGGGGGGCCGGAGTCGGGGAGCTGTTTTTT | CASSASGGAGVGELFF
- | TRBJ1-5 | - | TRBV2 | TGTGCCAGCAGCGAGGGAAGCAATCAGCCCCAGCATTTT | CASSEGSNQPQHF
- | TRBJ2-7 | - | TRBV30 | TGTGCCTGTACAGGGCTTCGAGAGCAGTACTTC | CACTGLREQYF
- | TRBJ2-1 | TRBD2 | TRBV7-2 | TGTGCCAGCAGCTTAGCCCTAGCGGGAGGGTTCGCAGATGAGCAGTTCTTC | CASSLALAGGFADEQFF
- | TRBJ1-4 | - | TRBV9 | TGTGCCAGCAGCGTAGTAGGAGGGGTGGATGAAAAACTGTTTTTT | CASSVVGGVDEKLFF
once | TRBJ1-4 | - | TRBV2 | TGTGCCAGCAAAGCGAAGACAGCAACTAATGAAAAACTGTTTTTT | CASKAKTATNEKLFF
- | TRBJ2-1 | TRBD1 | TRBV5-4 | TGTGCCAGCAGCTTGTCGGTTGGGACAGGGGACAATGAGCAGTTCTTC | CASSLSVGTGDNEQFF
- | TRBJ1-2 | TRBD1 | TRBV5-4 | TGTGCCAGCAGCTTGGGGGGACAGGAGGGGAAAGGCTACACCTTC | CASSLGGQEGKGYTF
- | TRBJ2-7 | - | TRBV10-3 | TGTGCCATCAGGGGAGGGGGACCCTCCTACGAGCAGTACTTC | CAIRGGGPSYEQYF
- | TRBJ1-2 | - | TRBV4-1 | TGCGCCAGCAGCCAAATAGGGCCAGGGGTGGACTATGGCTACACCTTC | CASSQIGPGVDYGYTF
- | TRBJ2-1 | - | TRBV5-8 | TGTGCCAGCGTGCTCAGGGTCCTTTTCTACAATGAGCAGTTCTTC | CASVLRVLFYNEQFF
- | TRBJ2-5 | TRBD1 | TRBV28 | TGTGCCAGCAGGGCCGGACAGGGCGGGGAGACCCAGTACTTC | CASRAGQGGETQYF
- | TRBJ2-7 | TRBD1 | TRBV2 | TGTGCCAGCAGCCAGCCGGGACAGGGGAAAGGGAGCTCCTACGAGCAGTACTTC | CASSQPGQGKGSSYEQYF
- | TRBJ2-5 | - | TRBV7-2 | TGTGCCAGCAGCTTAGCGGGGGGGCGAGAGACCCAGTACTTC | CASSLAGGRETQYF
- | TRBJ2-5 | - | TRBV10-1 | TGCGCCAGCAGTGAGTCAAAGGGGGAGACCCAGTACTTC | CASSESKGETQYF
- | TRBJ1-2 | - | TRBV30 | TGTGCCTGCACTCCGGGGGGGTTGGGCTATGGCTACACCTTC | CACTPGGLGYGYTF
- | TRBJ2-7 | - | TRBV11-2 | TGTGCCAGCAGCTTAGTGGCTAGCCCCCTCGGATACGAGCAGTACTTC | CASSLVASPLGYEQYF
- | TRBJ1-2 | - | TRBV5-3 | TGTGCCAGAGTTCGGGGGTTCAGCTATGGCTACACCTTC | CARVRGFSYGYTF
- | TRBJ1-1 | - | TRBV20-1 | TGCAGTGGAGGGTTCAACACTGAAGCTTTCTTT | CSGGFNTEAFF
- | TRBJ1-1 | - | TRBV29-1 | TGCAGCGTTGGGCAGGGTGACACTGAAGCTTTCTTT | CSVGQGDTEAFF
- | TRBJ2-6 | - | TRBV19 | TGTGCCAGTAGTCTCCTTGGACGGGAATCTGGGGCCAACGTCCTGACTTTC | CASSLLGRESGANVLTF
- | TRBJ1-1 | - | TRBV4-1 | TGCGCCAGCAGCCATAGGGGCTTGAACACTGAAGCTTTCTTT | CASSHRGLNTEAFF
- | TRBJ2-1 | TRBD2 | TRBV11-1 | TGTGCCAGCAGCTTAGTGTTAGTGGGGACTAGCGGCAATGAGCAGTTCTTC | CASSLVLVGTSGNEQFF
- | TRBJ2-2 | - | TRBV18 | TGTGCCAGCTCACCGTCCCAGGGTATCGACACCGGGGAGCTGTTTTTT | CASSPSQGIDTGELFF